These 17 T cell receptor beta chains came from one sample sequenced in a study of T cell changes during pregnancy in multiple sclerosis. This table comes from immunoSEQ multiplex PCR, and its TCRdb copy is limited to in-frame clones, with some not included. The sample contains some 40,000 clones, about 90% of which appear only once. This material consisted of CD4+ T cells from peripheral blood mononuclear cells, taken before pregnancy. These receptors all stem from a female donor with multiple sclerosis, enrolled in a pregnancy study.

The chain couples TRBV28 to TRBJ1-1; TRBD1 agrees at 7 bases. V was pared by 3 bases and J by 1 base, with 8 bases of the junction left unmatched. In germline, CDR1 is MDHEN, CDR2 SYDVKM. CDR3 length: 16 amino acids. This chain's CDR3 is CASSLVIQGWNTEAFF. Here the CDR3 DNA reads TGTGCCAGCAGTTTGGTCATACAGGGGTGGAACACTGAAGCTTTCTTT.

The chain couples TRBV5-1 to TRBJ1-2, with 8 bases aligning to TRBD1. Germline CDR1 is SGHRS and CDR2 is YFSETQ. CDR3 length: 14 residues. V lost 4 bases, J lost 4 bases, and 6 bases stayed unmatched. The CDR3: CASSLGTGPYGYTF. The CDR3 DNA sequence: TGCGCCAGCAGCCTTGGGACAGGCCCCTATGGCTACACCTTC.

This clone was counted once. V is TRBV10-3 and J is TRBJ1-1; D gene ambiguous. The CDR3 is made up of 13 amino acids. The V end lost 6 bases, the J end lost 1 base, and 9 bases lay between the germline ends. Germline lookup yields CDR1 ENHRY and CDR2 SYGVKD. DNA of the CDR3: TGTGCCATCAGGGACTCGGCGAACACTGAAGCTTTCTTT. Translating it yields CAIRDSANTEAFF.

CDR3 in amino acids: CATADLLGGYTF. Here the CDR3 DNA reads TGTGCCACCGCGGACTTACTGGGTGGCTACACCTTC. The chain combines TRBV18 with TRBJ1-2, with D unclear. The V end lost 10 bases, the J end lost 7 bases, and 16 bases lay between the germline ends. There are 12 residues in the CDR3. CDR1 is KGHSH, CDR2 LQKENI, per germline.

V and J are TRBV7-9 and TRBJ1-1; possible D gene TRBD1, 5 bases. V shed 3 bases and J shed 0 bases, with 11 bases lying between them. This CDR3 has 15 amino acids. CDR1 is SEHNR, CDR2 FQNEAQ, per germline (reference sequence). The chain's CDR3 is CASSLGGDMNTEAFF. CDR3 sequence (DNA): TGTGCCAGCAGCTTGGGGGGGGATATGAACACTGAAGCTTTCTTT.

This chain uses TRBV6-6 with TRBJ2-5; 9 bases are shared with TRBD1. The ends lost 3 bases at V and 3 bases at J; junction bases unmatched: 2. Germline V lookup: CDR1 MNHNY, CDR2 SVGAGI (reference sequence). The CDR3 spans 14 residues. CDR3 coding DNA: TGTGCCAGCAGTTATGGGACAGGGAAAGAGACCCAGTACTTC. Encoded protein: CASSYGTGKETQYF.

The chain couples TRBV7-2 to TRBJ1-1; 9 bases are a match to TRBD1. From germline, CDR1 is SGHTA and CDR2 FQGNSA. This CDR3 is 13 amino acids long. J gave up 7 bases and V 5 bases, and 5 bases lay outside the gene matches. The CDR3 DNA reads as TGTGCCAGCAGCCGGGACAGGGTGAATGAAGCTTTCTTT. Translation gives CASSRDRVNEAFF.

This clone was picked up a small number of times. The CDR3 DNA reads TGTGCCAGCAGCGCGGCGGGGGGACAAAACATTCAGTACTTC. Translating gives CASSAAGGQNIQYF. The rearrangement uses TRBV7-3 and TRBJ2-4, with 8 bases that match TRBD2. The length of the CDR3 is 14 residues. Trimming took 5 bases from V and 5 from J; bases not matched to a gene: 5. Germline V gene lookup returns CDR1 SGHTA and CDR2 FQGTGA.

CDR3 region: CAWSRADSRNQPQHF. The CDR3 DNA follows: TGTGCCTGGAGTCGCGCGGACAGTCGCAATCAGCCCCAGCATTTT. This chain joins TRBV30 and TRBJ1-5, with a weak D call TRBD1 (6 bases). Between the trimmed V and J ends, which lost 2 bases and 2 bases, there was a span of 13 bases. CDR3 length: 15 amino acids. Germline V gene sequence: CDR1 GTSNPN, CDR2 SVGIG (reference sequence).

V usage is TRBV5-1 and J usage is TRBJ2-1; the match to TRBD2 covers 11 bases. This CDR3 contains 15 residues. Germline V lookup: CDR1 SGHRS, CDR2 YFSETQ. V lost 4 bases, J lost 2 bases, and 2 bases stayed unmatched. Written as DNA, the CDR3 is TGCGCCAGCAGCGCGACTAGCGGGGCCTACAATGAGCAGTTCTTC. Translated: CASSATSGAYNEQFF.

The genes are TRBV5-4 and TRBJ2-3, with D tentatively TRBD1 (5 bases). The CDR3 is made up of 14 amino acids. The germline V gene encodes CDR1 SGHNT and CDR2 YYREEE (reference sequence). The V gene lost 4 bases and the J gene lost 6 bases, with 15 bases spanning the gap. CDR3 residues: CASSPDSTGDTQYF. DNA of the CDR3: TGTGCCAGCAGCCCAGACTCAACAGGCGATACGCAGTATTTT.

Only one count was recorded for this clone. The chain carries TRBV27 and TRBJ1-4; weak D call: TRBD1 (5 bases). The V gene lost 6 bases and the J gene lost 0 bases, with 14 bases spanning the gap. CDR3 length equals 16 residues. Germline CDR1 is MNHEY and CDR2 is SMNVEV (reference sequence). This CDR3 is CASSRQGFATNEKLFF. CDR3 coding DNA: TGTGCCAGCAGCCGGCAGGGATTTGCAACTAATGAAAAACTGTTTTTT.

The chain joins TRBV28 to TRBJ2-2, with D possibly matching TRBD1 (5 bases). Germline CDR1 MDHEN, CDR2 SYDVKM. The CDR3 sequence is 15 residues long. Trimming stripped 2 bases from V and 6 bases from J, with 13 bases between. Written as DNA, the CDR3 is TGTGCCAGCAGTTTACCCAATCAAGGGGCCGGGGAGCTGTTTTTT. The encoded protein is CASSLPNQGAGELFF. Based on the CDR3 plus reference TRBV28 and TRBJ2-2, the full variable domain is DVKVTQSSRYLVKRTGEKVFLECVQDMDHENMFWYRQDPGLGLRLIYFSYDVKMKEKGDIPEGYSVSREKKERFSLILESASTNQTSMYLCASSLPNQGAGELFFGEGSRLTVL.

The V and J genes are TRBV7-9 and TRBJ2-5, with D perhaps TRBD2 (5 bases). The V end lost 5 bases, the J end lost 7 bases, and 8 bases lay between the germline ends. The CDR3 runs to 11 residues. Germline assignment: CDR1 SEHNR and CDR2 FQNEAQ (reference sequence). Written as DNA, the CDR3 is TGTGCCAGCAGCAATGAGGGGACCCAGTACTTC. Protein sequence: CASSNEGTQYF. Complete variable domain (other parts from reference TRBV7-9 and TRBJ2-5): DTGVSQNPRHKITKRGQNVTFRCDPISEHNRLYWYRQTLGQGPEFLTYFQNEAQLEKSRLLSDRFSAERPKGSFSTLEIQRTEQGDSAMYLCASSNEGTQYFGPGTRLLVL.

The rearrangement links TRBV28 to TRBJ2-3, with D perhaps matching TRBD2 (5 bases). The CDR3 consists of 17 residues. CDR1 and CDR2 from the germline V gene are MDHEN and SYDVKM. The V and J ends lost 7 bases and 0 bases respectively, with 20 bases between them. For the CDR3, the DNA is TGTGCCAGCACCTCAGGCGGGCCGAAATATAGCACAGATACGCAGTATTTT. It specifies CASTSGGPKYSTDTQYF.

There are a few counts of this clone. V usage is TRBV21-1 and J usage is TRBJ1-2; the table's TRBD1 call for D was not verified on the DNA. TRBV21-1 is noted as a pseudogene. The CDR3 is 16 residues long. CDR3 loop: CASSKEDATALRGYTF. Here the CDR3 DNA reads TGTGCCAGCAGCAAAGAGGATGCGACAGCCCTGCGGGGCTACACCTTC.

The chain is built from TRBV7-3 and TRBJ2-7, with D possibly TRBD2 on 7 matching bases. Trimming removed 5 bases from V and 0 bases from J, with 17 bases in between. The CDR3 length is 16 residues. Germline V gene data show CDR1 as SGHTA and CDR2 as FQGTGA. The CDR3 sequence is CASSLLGGASSYEQYF. The CDR3 DNA sequence: TGTGCCAGCAGCCTGCTGGGGGGGGCTAGCTCCTACGAGCAGTACTTC.